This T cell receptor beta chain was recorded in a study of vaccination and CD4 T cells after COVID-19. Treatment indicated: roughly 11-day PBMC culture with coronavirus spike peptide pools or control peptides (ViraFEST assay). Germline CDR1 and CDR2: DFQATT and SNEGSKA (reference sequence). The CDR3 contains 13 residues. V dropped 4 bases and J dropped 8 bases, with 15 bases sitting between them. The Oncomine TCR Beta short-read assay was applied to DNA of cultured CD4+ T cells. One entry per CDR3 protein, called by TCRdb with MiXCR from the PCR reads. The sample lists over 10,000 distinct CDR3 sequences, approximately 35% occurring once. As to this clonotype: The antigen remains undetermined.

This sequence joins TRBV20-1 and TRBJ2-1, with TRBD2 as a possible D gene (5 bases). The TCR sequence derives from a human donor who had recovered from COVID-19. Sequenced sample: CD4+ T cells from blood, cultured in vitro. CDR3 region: CSATSGGSYEQFF. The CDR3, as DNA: TGCAGTGCTACTAGTGGCGGGTCGTATGAGCAGTTCTTC.